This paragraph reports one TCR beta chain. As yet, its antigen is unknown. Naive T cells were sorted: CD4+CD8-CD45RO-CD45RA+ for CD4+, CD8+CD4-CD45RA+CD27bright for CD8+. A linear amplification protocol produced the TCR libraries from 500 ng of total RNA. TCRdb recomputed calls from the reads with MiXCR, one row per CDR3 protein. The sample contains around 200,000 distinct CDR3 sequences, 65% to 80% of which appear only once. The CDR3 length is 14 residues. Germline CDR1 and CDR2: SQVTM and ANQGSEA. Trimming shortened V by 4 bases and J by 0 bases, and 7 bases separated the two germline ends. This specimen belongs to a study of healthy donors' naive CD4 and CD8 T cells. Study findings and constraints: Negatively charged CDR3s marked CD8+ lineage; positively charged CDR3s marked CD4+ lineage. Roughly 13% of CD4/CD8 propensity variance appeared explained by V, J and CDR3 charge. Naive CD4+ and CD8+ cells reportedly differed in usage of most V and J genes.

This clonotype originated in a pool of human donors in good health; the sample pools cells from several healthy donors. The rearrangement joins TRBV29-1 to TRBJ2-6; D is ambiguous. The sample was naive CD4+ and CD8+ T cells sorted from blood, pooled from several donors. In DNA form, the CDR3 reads TGCAGCGTTGTTGTTGCCTCTGGGGCCAACGTCCTGACTTTC. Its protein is CSVVVASGANVLTF. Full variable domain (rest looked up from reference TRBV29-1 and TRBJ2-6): SAVISQKPSRDICQRGTSLTIQCQVDSQVTMMFWYRQQPGQSLTLIATANQGSEATYESGFVIDKFPISRPNLTFSTLTVSNMSPEDSSIYLCSVVVASGANVLTFGAGSRLTVL.